The rows below give T cell receptor beta chains drawn from one sample of a study of T cells after posttransplantation cyclophosphamide. Repertoires were generated with immunoSEQ multiplex PCR, while TCRdb's copy carries only in-frame clones and drops some. The repertoire yields over 15,000 clones, none seen only once; the top ten contain approximately 0.5%. This sample comprised PBMCs, obtained after allogeneic stem cell transplant with posttransplant cyclophosphamide. The receptors come from a female patient younger than 45 who received an allogeneic stem cell transplant from a related donor, was CMV-positive, and had no GVHD. Some T cells may be graft donor cells. Both conserved end residues are part of each CDR3. A D gene is named only where the DNA matches it firmly. Each size is once, few, many or a size class.

CDR3nt	CDR3aa	v_gene	j_gene	d_gene	abundance
TGTGCCAGCAGAGGACCCCATCTAGCGGGAGGAAGGAATGAGCAGTTCTTC	CASRGPHLAGGRNEQFF	TRBV21-1	TRBJ2-1	-	many
TGCGCCAGCAGCTTACAGCAGGGCAGCACAGATACGCAGTATTTT	CASSLQQGSTDTQYF	TRBV5-1	TRBJ2-3	-	many
TGTGCCAGCAGTAACCCCCCCGGCGGGAGTGCCTCCTACGAGCAGTACTTC	CASSNPPGGSASYEQYF	TRBV28	TRBJ2-7	TRBD2	many
TGTGCCAGCAACGACGGGAGTGGCTACACCTTC	CASNDGSGYTF	TRBV2	TRBJ1-2	-	many
TGTGCCAGCAGTTCAGGGGCGAACACCGGGGAGCTGTTTTTT	CASSSGANTGELFF	TRBV6-1	TRBJ2-2	-	many
TGTGCCAGCAGCCAAAGACAGGGAACAGATACGCAGTATTTT	CASSQRQGTDTQYF	TRBV11-2	TRBJ2-3	TRBD1	many
TGTGCCAGCAGCTTAAGCGGGAGAGGGACAGATACGCAGTATTTT	CASSLSGRGTDTQYF	TRBV5-4	TRBJ2-3	TRBD2	many
TGCGCCAGCAGCCAAGTAGCGCGCCTCTCCTACGAGCAGTACTTC	CASSQVARLSYEQYF	TRBV4-1	TRBJ2-7	-	many
TGTGCCAGCAGCTTCCCAGGGGCTGCAGAGACCCAGTACTTC	CASSFPGAAETQYF	TRBV7-6	TRBJ2-5	-	many
TGTGCCAGCAGCCCCCGACAGGGGTGGAGAAATAACTATGGCTACACCTTC	CASSPRQGWRNNYGYTF	TRBV7-9	TRBJ1-2	TRBD1	many
TGTGCCAGCAGCCAGGTCGGGACTAGCGGGAGGAACTCCTACAATGAGCAGTTCTTC	CASSQVGTSGRNSYNEQFF	TRBV7-9	TRBJ2-1	TRBD2	many
TGTGCCAGCAGCGCGACTAGCAGAGGCACAGATACGCAGTATTTT	CASSATSRGTDTQYF	TRBV9	TRBJ2-3	TRBD2	many
TGCGCCAGCAGGGACTTTCTGAACACTGAAGCTTTCTTT	CASRDFLNTEAFF	TRBV5-1	TRBJ1-1	-	many
TGTGCCAGCAGTTACTCACGGACAGTCGGACCGTTCTTC	CASSYSRTVGPFF	TRBV6-5	TRBJ2-1	-	many
TGTGCCAGCAGCTTAGTTGGCGGGGACGCCTACAATGAGCAGTTCTTC	CASSLVGGDAYNEQFF	TRBV7-6	TRBJ2-1	-	many
TGTGCCTGGAGGGAACAGGGGGAGACTGAAGCTTTCTTT	CAWREQGETEAFF	TRBV30	TRBJ1-1	TRBD1	many
TGCGCCAGCAGTAGAGGTCCGGGAGATATAGAGACCCAGTACTTC	CASSRGPGDIETQYF	TRBV10-2	TRBJ2-5	-	many
TGCGCCAGCAGCTTGGGGGTGGGGCAGGTGTACCAAGAGACCCAGTACTTC	CASSLGVGQVYQETQYF	TRBV5-1	TRBJ2-5	-	many
TGTGCCAGCAGCGTAGAGACGCGGACCTACAATGAGCAGTTCTTC	CASSVETRTYNEQFF	TRBV9	TRBJ2-1	-	many
TGTGCCAGTAGTGAGGGAGGAGGTGAAAAGCCCCAGCATTTT	CASSEGGGEKPQHF	TRBV19	TRBJ1-5	-	medium-sized
TGTGCCAGCAGGGAGGGACAGGGCGACGAAAAACTGTTTTTT	CASREGQGDEKLFF	TRBV2	TRBJ1-4	TRBD1	many
TGCGCCAGCAGCCACGGACAGGGTGGAATCTACGAGCAGTACTTC	CASSHGQGGIYEQYF	TRBV4-1	TRBJ2-7	TRBD1	many
TGTGCCAGCAGTTTGGGACAGGGGGTTTTCTTT	CASSLGQGVFF	TRBV28	TRBJ1-1	TRBD1	many
TGTGCCAGTGCCGGTTCGGAGACCCAGTACTTC	CASAGSETQYF	TRBV19	TRBJ2-5	-	many
TGTGCCAGCAGCCGCAGGGTAATTCAGAACAATGAGCAGTTCTTC	CASSRRVIQNNEQFF	TRBV6-5	TRBJ2-1	-	many
TGTGCCAGTAGCTCGGGACAGGGGATCTCACCCCTCCACTTT	CASSSGQGISPLHF	TRBV19	TRBJ1-6	TRBD1	many
TGTGCCAGCAGCCCCTCCGGGACTAGCGGGAGTACTGAGCAGTTCTTC	CASSPSGTSGSTEQFF	TRBV5-4	TRBJ2-1	TRBD2	many
TGTGCCAGCAGCTTACAACGGGATAGCTACAATGAGCAGTTCTTC	CASSLQRDSYNEQFF	TRBV11-2	TRBJ2-1	-	many
TGTGCCAGTTCGGGACAGGGGGACAATGAGCAGTTCTTC	CASSGQGDNEQFF	TRBV2	TRBJ2-1	TRBD1	many
TGTGCCAGCAGCTTATGGGGCGTTGGGGGCCACGAGCAGTACTTC	CASSLWGVGGHEQYF	TRBV7-9	TRBJ2-7	-	many
TGTGCCAGCAGCCCCGGACTGCACAATGAGCAGTTCTTC	CASSPGLHNEQFF	TRBV7-7	TRBJ2-1	-	many
TGTGCCAGCAGTTCGGACAGCCTGAATCAGCCCCAGCATTTT	CASSSDSLNQPQHF	TRBV28	TRBJ1-5	-	many
TGTGCCAGCAGTTTAGCGGGAGTGGATCACGAGCAGTACTTC	CASSLAGVDHEQYF	TRBV6-1	TRBJ2-7	TRBD2	many
TGTGCCAGCAGCTCAGGACTAGCGGAAGGCACAGATACGCAGTATTTT	CASSSGLAEGTDTQYF	TRBV11-2	TRBJ2-3	TRBD2	many
TGTGCCAGCAGCTTACAGGGACTCTTTAACACCGGGGAGCTGTTTTTT	CASSLQGLFNTGELFF	TRBV28	TRBJ2-2	-	many
TGTGCCAGCAGTTTCGGAGCGGGAAACATTCAGTACTTC	CASSFGAGNIQYF	TRBV27	TRBJ2-4	-	many
TGTGCCAGCAGCCGACAGCGGAACACTGAAGCTTTCTTT	CASSRQRNTEAFF	TRBV7-9	TRBJ1-1	-	many
TGTGCCAGCAGTAACCTCGGGACGGGGGACTACGAGCAGTACTTC	CASSNLGTGDYEQYF	TRBV28	TRBJ2-7	-	many
TGTGCCAGCTCACCACCCCCCCGACAGAGCCCTAATAATGAAAAACTGTTTTTT	CASSPPPRQSPNNEKLFF	TRBV18	TRBJ1-4	-	many
TGTGCCAGCAGCTTAAGGGGGACAGGGAGAACTGAAGCTTTCTTT	CASSLRGTGRTEAFF	TRBV7-9	TRBJ1-1	TRBD1	many
TGTGCTAGCAGCCCGTCTAGCGACTCCTACAATGAGCAGTTCTTC	CASSPSSDSYNEQFF	TRBV7-7	TRBJ2-1	-	many
TGTGCCAGCGAGAGGGAATCTGGGGCCAACGTCCTGACTTTC	CASERESGANVLTF	TRBV6-1	TRBJ2-6	-	many
TGTGCCAGCAGCTCCGGAGGGGTTCAGCCCCAGCATTTT	CASSSGGVQPQHF	TRBV11-2	TRBJ1-5	-	many
TGTGCCAGCAGTCCCCGCCGGACTAGCTCCCTGCATGAGCAGTTCTTC	CASSPRRTSSLHEQFF	TRBV28	TRBJ2-1	TRBD2	many
TGCAGCGTTGGTAGCGGGGGAGGTAATGAGCAGTTCTTC	CSVGSGGGNEQFF	TRBV29-1	TRBJ2-1	TRBD2	many
TGTGCCAGCACCTCCCCAAGTCGGGTTAACTATGGCTACACCTTC	CASTSPSRVNYGYTF	TRBV28	TRBJ1-2	-	many